This T cell receptor beta chain was identified during a study of T cell clones after liver transplantation. Across the study: Draws occurred before transplant, before withdrawal, and after complete or failed withdrawal.

This clone appeared a single time. Using immunoSEQ multiplex PCR, the repertoire was profiled, and TCRdb retains in-frame clones only, with some absent. The profile shows tens of thousands of clones, approximately 87% of them singletons. The CDR3 has 19 amino acids. V dropped 4 bases and J dropped 2; count of bases not matched to a gene: 11. Per the germline V gene, CDR1 is SGHRS and CDR2 is YFSETQ. The TCR comes from a human patient who received a liver transplant. The T cells may come from the graft donor. V and J are TRBV5-1 and TRBJ2-2; 13 nucleotides match TRBD2. Material: CD8+ T cells from blood, obtained 12 months after liver transplant. In DNA form, the CDR3 reads TGCGCCAGCAGCCTCCACGGACTAGCGGGAGACCGTAACACCGGGGAGCTGTTTTTT. It specifies CASSLHGLAGDRNTGELFF.